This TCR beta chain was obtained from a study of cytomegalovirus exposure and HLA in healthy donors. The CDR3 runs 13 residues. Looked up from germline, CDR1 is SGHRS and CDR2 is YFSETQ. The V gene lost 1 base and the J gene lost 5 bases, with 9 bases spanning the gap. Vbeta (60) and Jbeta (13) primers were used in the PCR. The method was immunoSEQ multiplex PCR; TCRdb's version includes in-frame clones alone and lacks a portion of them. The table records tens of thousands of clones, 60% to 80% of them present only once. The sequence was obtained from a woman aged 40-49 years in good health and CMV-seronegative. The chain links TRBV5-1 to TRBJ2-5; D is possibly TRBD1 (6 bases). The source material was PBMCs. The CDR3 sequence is CASSLTGHETQYF. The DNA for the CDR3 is TGCGCCAGCAGCTTGACAGGGCACGAGACCCAGTACTTC.